Presented here are 15 T cell receptor beta chains from one specimen sequenced in a study of Graves' ophthalmopathy and Graves' hyperthyroidism. RNA transcripts yielded amplified TCR beta CDR3 regions. RT-PCR was first run with HTBI primers, then multiplex PCR in a second round. TCRdb ran MiXCR on the multiplex PCR reads and lists one entry per CDR3 protein. Among under 350,000 distinct CDR3 sequences listed, about a sixth were seen once. Input material: peripheral blood. These TCRs come from an adult man with Graves' ophthalmopathy.

This clonotype was counted at least ten times. The genes are TRBV28 and TRBJ2-5; a weak D match, TRBD1 (6 bases). The CDR3 has 14 residues. Germline CDR1 and CDR2: MDHEN and SYDVKM. Deletions cut 6 bases from V and 0 bases from J, with 11 bases between. The CDR3 DNA follows: TGTGCCAGCAGAGCAGGGACAAACCAAGAGACCCAGTACTTC. Translation gives CASRAGTNQETQYF.

In this sample, this clonotype turned up many times. J is TRBJ1-3 and V is TRBV6-7; D ambiguous. TRBV6-7 is an ORF for which the function is uncertain. CDR3 size: 15 residues. V was trimmed by 6 bases and J by 0 bases, leaving 12 bases between them. The CDR3 reads CASSDTSISGNTIYF. The CDR3 nucleotides read TGTGCCAGCAGCGATACTTCTATCTCTGGAAACACCATATATTTT.

The genes are TRBV12-5 and TRBJ1-1; unclear D gene. Germline values: CDR1 LGHNT, CDR2 FRNRAP. This CDR3 has 18 residues. Trimming took off 0 bases at V and 0 bases at J, with 17 bases between the two ends. CDR3 sequence: CASGLVLGGQSMNTEAFF. The CDR3 nucleotides are TGTGCTAGTGGTTTGGTACTGGGCGGGCAGTCCATGAACACTGAAGCTTTCTTT.

To note about this clonotype: A much larger clone lies a single base off, so this may be a read error. This chain uses TRBV29-1 with TRBJ1-1; 7 nucleotides line up with TRBD1. The CDR3 spans 14 residues. Germline values: CDR1 SQVTM, CDR2 ANQGSEA. CDR3 sequence: CNVEGGQPNTEAFF. CDR3 DNA sequence: TGCAACGTTGAAGGGGGACAGCCGAACACTGAAGCTTTCTTT.

Ten or more counts support this clonotype. The rearrangement links TRBV18 to TRBJ1-3; TRBD1 aligns across 7 bases. Looked up from germline, CDR1 is KGHSH and CDR2 is LQKENI. After removal of 4 bases from V and 0 bases from J, the junction contained 6 bases not matched to a gene. This CDR3 is built from 16 residues. This chain's CDR3 is CASSRDWDSSGNTIYF. For the CDR3, the DNA is TGTGCCAGCTCACGAGACTGGGACAGCTCTGGAAACACCATATATTTT.

The CDR3 DNA reads as TGTGCCAGCAGTTACTCGGGTGACGGGGCCAACGTCCTGACTTTC. Its protein product is CASSYSGDGANVLTF. The V call is TRBV6-2 or TRBV6-3, the J call TRBJ2-6; no definite D call. This CDR3 spans 15 amino acids. Germline loops: CDR1 MNHEY, CDR2 SVGEGT. With 0 bases removed from V and 4 bases from J, the gap between germline ends came to 7 bases.

This clonotype was picked up many times. The chain joins TRBV5-1 to TRBJ2-7; 8 bases match TRBD2. CDR3 length equals 13 residues. Germline V lookup: CDR1 SGHRS, CDR2 YFSETQ. V shed 2 bases and J 7 bases; nucleotides not matched to a gene: 5. The DNA for the CDR3 is TGCGCCAGCAGCTTAGTATTAGCGGGGGAGCAGTACTTC. This codes for CASSLVLAGEQYF.

In its sample, this clonotype was seen many times. The chain has TRBV6-1 and TRBJ2-5; D is perhaps TRBD1 (6 bases). The CDR3 has 14 amino acids. Germline CDR1 MNHNS, CDR2 SASEGT. Trimming cost V 6 bases and J 5 bases, with 16 bases left between them. The CDR3 DNA reads as TGTGCCAGCAGACTACAGGGCATTGGGGAGACCCAGTACTTC. Protein: CASRLQGIGETQYF.

This clonotype was recorded at least ten times. The chain is built from TRBV6-1 and TRBJ1-2; D remains unclear. The CDR3 length is 13 residues. Deletions cut 0 bases from V and 3 bases from J, with 5 bases between. CDR1 is MNHNS and CDR2 is SASEGT in the germline V gene. The CDR3 DNA reads as TGTGCCAGCAGTGAAGCTCCAGACTATGGCTACACCTTC. Its translation: CASSEAPDYGYTF.

The rearrangement links TRBV5-1 to TRBJ2-7; 8 nucleotides align to TRBD2. The CDR3 covers 18 residues. V gave up 1 base and J gave up 5 bases; unmatched junction bases: 17. Germline CDR1 SGHRS, CDR2 YFSETQ. The CDR3 sequence: CASSLNGGRTLLIDEQYF. In DNA, the CDR3 is TGCGCCAGCAGCTTGAATGGCGGGAGGACCCTACTAATCGACGAGCAGTACTTC.

This chain joins TRBV7-2 and TRBJ1-1; 9 bases map to TRBD1. J was trimmed by 7 bases and V by 3 bases; bases with no gene match: 9. The CDR3 length is 15 residues. From germline, CDR1 is SGHTA and CDR2 FQGNSA. In DNA form, the CDR3 reads TGTGCCAGCAGCTTGGCGATACAGGGGGCGAGTGAAGCTTTCTTT. Translation gives CASSLAIQGASEAFF.

This clonotype has ten or more counts. J is TRBJ2-7 and V is TRBV7-8; TRBD2 is a possible D gene (7 bases). The germline V gene has CDR1 SGHVS and CDR2 FQNEAQ. This CDR3 has 15 amino acids. The ends were cut back, 6 bases at V and 0 bases at J, with 15 bases in the middle. The CDR3 sequence is CASRRGGNPSYEQYF. DNA for the CDR3: TGTGCCAGCAGGAGGGGGGGGAACCCCTCCTACGAGCAGTACTTC.

V gene TRBV20-1 combines with J gene TRBJ2-7; a weak D match, TRBD2 (6 bases). V lost 5 bases, J lost 3 bases, and 14 bases lay in between. The germline V gene has CDR1 DFQATT and CDR2 SNEGSKA (reference sequence). The CDR3 loop spans 13 amino acids. The CDR3, as DNA: TGCAGTGCTGGCCCCGGGACTCTCTACGAGCAGTACTTC. It encodes CSAGPGTLYEQYF.

As for this clonotype: A much larger clone differs from this one at a single base, so this may be a read error. V gene TRBV27 combines with J gene TRBJ1-2, with D tentatively TRBD1 (6 bases). Germline lookup yields CDR1 MNHEY and CDR2 SMNVEV (reference sequence). V was cut by 2 bases and J by 6 bases, with 16 bases left in between. The CDR3 sequence is 15 residues long. CDR3: CASSLTPEGVNGYTF. CDR3 coding DNA: TGTGCCAGCAGTTTAACCCCCGAGGGGGTGAATGGCTACACCTTC.

This clonotype was counted ten times or more. The chain has TRBV30 and TRBJ2-7, with 7 positions matching TRBD1. The ends lost 3 bases at V and 6 bases at J; junction bases unmatched: 5. This CDR3 is 12 amino acids long. CDR1 and CDR2 from the germline V gene are GTSNPN and SVGIG (reference sequence). The CDR3 DNA follows: TGTGCCTGGAGCATGACAGGGACCGAGCAGTACTTC. Translated: CAWSMTGTEQYF. The full variable domain, its missing parts supplied by reference TRBV30 and TRBJ2-7, is SQTIHQWPATLVQPVGSPLSLECTVEGTSNPNLYWYRQAAGRGLQLLFYSVGIGQISSEVPQNLSASRPQDRQFILSSKKLLLSDSGFYLCAWSMTGTEQYFGPGTRLTVT.